This is a list of T cell receptor beta chains from one sample in a study of blood T cells in healthy people across ages. Using its own MiXCR run on the 5' RACE reads, TCRdb lists one record per CDR3 protein. This sample has roughly 720,000 distinct CDR3 sequences, with roughly 53% found just once. The source material was blood. These receptor sequences come from an elderly man in good health. Each CDR3 is given with its conserved first and last residue. The order of the fields is clone size, J gene, V gene, D gene, CDR3 protein, CDR3 DNA. A D gene is named only where the DNA matches it firmly. The size of a clone is reported for some rows only, either as once, few or many, or as a class for expanded clones.

>NA|TRBJ2-1|TRBV29-1|TRBD2
CSCASGNEQFF
TGCAGCTGTGCTAGCGGAAATGAGCAGTTCTTC
>few|TRBJ2-6|TRBV5-1|NA
CASSFDLTSPGANVLTF
TGCGCCAGCAGCTTTGACCTAACGTCCCCTGGGGCCAACGTCCTGACTTTC
>few|TRBJ2-7|TRBV24-1|NA
CATSDLNHEQYF
TGTGCCACCAGTGATTTAAACCACGAGCAGTACTTC
>NA|TRBJ1-6|TRBV12-3/TRBV12-4|TRBD1
CASTLGQGYQALHF
TGTGCCAGCACCTTGGGACAGGGCTACCAGGCCCTCCACTTT
>NA|TRBJ2-5|TRBV29-1|NA
CSVEWGTIDNEQYF
TGCAGCGTTGAATGGGGGACAATTGACAATGAGCAGTACTTC
>NA|TRBJ2-7|TRBV11-2|TRBD2
CASSGLAGDVYEQYF
TGTGCCAGCAGCGGACTAGCGGGAGATGTGTACGAGCAGTACTTC
>NA|TRBJ2-7|TRBV21-1|NA
CASNNLPLQGPYEQYF
TGTGCCAGCAACAACCTTCCTTTGCAGGGGCCCTACGAGCAGTACTTC
>NA|TRBJ2-3|TRBV9|NA
CTSSVGPAERADTQYF
TGTACCAGCAGCGTAGGGCCAGCGGAAAGGGCAGATACGCAGTATTTT
>NA|TRBJ2-1|TRBV7-2|TRBD2
CASSLGGLVGEQFF
TGTGCCAGCAGCTTAGGGGGACTAGTGGGTGAGCAGTTCTTC
>NA|TRBJ1-1|TRBV12-5|NA
CASGLVRGTSGAFF
TGTGCTAGTGGTTTGGTAAGGGGGACCTCGGGGGCTTTCTTT
>NA|TRBJ2-1|TRBV5-1|TRBD1
CASSLEPPTGVDEQFF
TGCGCCAGCAGCTTGGAACCCCCGACAGGGGTTGATGAGCAGTTCTTC
>NA|TRBJ2-5|TRBV11-2|TRBD2
CAGSLNQLAGRGETQYF
TGTGCCGGCAGCTTAAATCAGCTAGCGGGAAGAGGGGAGACCCAGTACTTC
>NA|TRBJ2-7|TRBV6-5|TRBD1
CASSYSPRQGDEQYF
TGTGCCAGCAGTTACTCCCCCCGACAGGGTGACGAGCAGTACTTC
>NA|TRBJ2-7|TRBV5-1|NA
CASSPGMAYEQYF
TGCGCCAGCAGCCCCGGGATGGCCTACGAGCAGTACTTC
>NA|TRBJ2-3|TRBV4-2|NA
CASSSGGGLHRYAYF
TGTGCCAGCAGCTCGGGCGGCGGACTCCACAGATACGCGTATTTT
>NA|TRBJ2-3|TRBV9|NA
CASSVEPGLDTQYF
TGTGCCAGCAGCGTAGAACCCGGCTTGGATACGCAGTATTTT
>few|TRBJ1-4|TRBV20-1|NA
CSAQVSGAEKLFF
TGCAGTGCACAGGTTTCAGGTGCTGAAAAACTGTTTTTT
>NA|TRBJ2-2|TRBV5-1|NA
CASSLAENTGELFF
TGCGCCAGCAGCTTGGCCGAGAACACCGGGGAGCTGTTTTTT
>few|TRBJ1-2|TRBV24-1|NA
CATSDTGGVSYGYTF
TGTGCCACCAGTGACACCGGAGGGGTGAGCTATGGCTACACCTTC
>few|TRBJ1-1|TRBV12-3/TRBV12-4|NA
CASSLAGRDTEAFF
TGTGCCAGCAGTTTAGCCGGAAGGGACACTGAAGCTTTCTTT
>NA|TRBJ2-1|TRBV10-3|TRBD2
CATQTREDNEQFF
TGTGCCACTCAAACCCGGGAGGATAATGAGCAGTTCTTC
>NA|TRBJ2-7|TRBV20-1|TRBD2
CSALGRLAGVGEQYF
TGCAGTGCCCTAGGGAGACTAGCGGGAGTGGGGGAGCAGTACTTC
>few|TRBJ2-3|TRBV20-1|TRBD2
CSARDTGSGGYAYF
TGCAGTGCTAGAGATACTGGTAGCGGGGGATACGCGTATTTT
>few|TRBJ2-5|TRBV2|TRBD2
CASNLRRLAGDQETQYF
TGTGCCAGCAACCTCCGCCGACTAGCGGGAGACCAAGAGACCCAGTACTTC
>NA|TRBJ2-7|TRBV20-1|NA
CSARGYSYNEQYF
TGCAGTGCTAGAGGATACTCCTACAATGAGCAGTACTTC
>few|TRBJ2-7|TRBV29-1|NA
CSVGPGRNGGYEQYF
TGCAGCGTTGGTCCCGGTCGGAACGGGGGCTACGAGCAGTACTTC
>NA|TRBJ2-2|TRBV5-5|NA
CASSRRFQVSAGELFF
TGTGCCAGCAGCCGACGGTTTCAGGTATCGGCCGGGGAGCTGTTTTTT
>few|TRBJ1-2|TRBV5-1|NA
CASRAEGQIGGYTF
TGCGCCAGCCGCGCGGAGGGCCAGATCGGTGGCTACACCTTC
>few|TRBJ2-1|TRBV5-1|TRBD2
CASSLAGLIYNEQFF
TGCGCCAGCAGCTTGGCGGGACTAATCTACAATGAGCAGTTCTTC
>NA|TRBJ2-1|TRBV2|NA
CAKWESSYNEQFF
TGTGCCAAATGGGAGAGCTCCTACAATGAGCAGTTCTTC
>NA|TRBJ2-7|TRBV3-1|TRBD1
CASSSHGTGNEQYF
TGTGCCAGCAGCTCCCATGGGACAGGGAACGAGCAGTACTTC
>many|TRBJ2-7|TRBV5-1|NA
CASSPRGARLDEQYF
TGCGCCAGCAGCCCCCGGGGGGCCCGTCTGGACGAGCAGTACTTC
>NA|TRBJ2-1|TRBV3-1|NA
CASSQDPLAWSTPSYNEQFF
TGTGCCAGCAGCCAAGACCCACTCGCATGGAGTACACCCTCCTACAATGAGCAGTTCTTC
>NA|TRBJ2-7|TRBV20-1|NA
CSARRGRESSYEQYF
TGCAGTGCTAGAAGGGGGCGGGAGAGCTCCTACGAGCAGTACTTC
>NA|TRBJ1-1|TRBV5-1|NA
CASSLAGHAEAFF
TGCGCCAGCAGCTTGGCGGGACACGCTGAAGCTTTCTTT
>once|TRBJ1-2|TRBV5-1|NA
CASSLALEGRMGGYTF
TGCGCCAGCAGCTTGGCATTGGAAGGGCGAATGGGAGGCTACACCTTC
>NA|TRBJ2-1|TRBV20-1|NA
CSAPVPWGEQFF
TGCAGTGCTCCCGTACCCTGGGGTGAGCAGTTCTTC
>NA|TRBJ2-1|TRBV5-1|NA
CASSLGGPDNEQFF
TGCGCCAGCAGCTTGGGGGGTCCTGACAATGAGCAGTTCTTC
>NA|TRBJ2-3|TRBV7-2|TRBD2
CASSLVPGGSTDTQYF
TGTGCCAGCAGCTTAGTACCGGGAGGATCAACAGATACGCAGTATTTT
>few|TRBJ1-2|TRBV7-2|NA
CASSSVGGDYGYTF
TGTGCCAGCAGCTCCGTGGGGGGGGACTATGGCTACACCTTC
>NA|TRBJ2-1|TRBV12-3/TRBV12-4|TRBD2
CASSPIAGGGNEQFF
TGTGCCAGCAGTCCGATAGCGGGAGGGGGCAATGAGCAGTTCTTC
>NA|TRBJ2-1|TRBV2|NA
CASSALLGNEQFF
TGTGCCAGCAGTGCCCTCCTTGGGAATGAGCAGTTCTTC
>few|TRBJ2-7|TRBV6-2/TRBV6-3|TRBD1
CASSRDSLPQYF
TGTGCCAGCAGTCGGGACAGCCTCCCCCAGTACTTC
>NA|TRBJ2-3|TRBV11-2|TRBD1
CASSLAGQGEARVGRDAYF
TGTGCCAGCAGCTTAGCGGGACAGGGAGAGGCCCGGGTCGGCAGAGACGCGTATTTT
>few|TRBJ2-3|TRBV7-6|TRBD2
CASSPLGSGVTDTQYF
TGTGCCAGCAGCCCCCTGGGTAGCGGGGTCACGGATACGCAGTATTTT
>NA|TRBJ1-1|TRBV25-1|NA
CASSAGGPTEAFF
TGTGCCAGCAGTGCCGGAGGTCCCACTGAAGCTTTCTTT
>NA|TRBJ2-5|TRBV10-3|NA
CAIRPGESETQYF
TGTGCCATCAGACCGGGAGAATCAGAGACCCAGTACTTC
>few|TRBJ2-7|TRBV13|TRBD1
CASSAPRGGGYEQYF
TGTGCCAGCAGCGCCCCCAGAGGGGGCGGTTACGAGCAGTACTTC
>NA|TRBJ1-5|TRBV9|NA
CASSVAGAHNQPQHF
TGTGCCAGCAGCGTAGCAGGGGCGCACAATCAGCCCCAGCATTTT
>NA|TRBJ2-7|TRBV7-2|NA
CASSFSEAYEQYF
TGTGCCAGCAGCTTTTCTGAAGCCTACGAGCAGTACTTC
>few|TRBJ1-2|TRBV12-3/TRBV12-4|NA
CASSLAHGYTF
TGTGCCAGCAGTTTAGCGCATGGCTACACCTTC
>NA|TRBJ2-1|TRBV6-1|TRBD2
CASSPMSSSGRMSNEQFF
TGTGCCAGCAGCCCTATGTCGTCTAGCGGGAGGATGAGCAATGAGCAGTTCTTC
>NA|TRBJ2-1|TRBV9|TRBD2
CASSPEGVTSYLDEQFF
TGTGCCAGCAGCCCAGAGGGAGTGACTAGCTATCTCGATGAGCAGTTCTTC